In this sample, the clone carrying this T cell receptor beta chain turned up once. Its antigen is not known. The data originate from a study of T cell responses to AZD1222 COVID-19 vaccine. Study-level points and caveats: Donors skewed white British and female; clonal diversity was possibly underestimated. Repertoire sampling happened only post peak T cell response.

Second-dose intervals of approximately 4 or approximately 12 weeks were pooled. Profiled with immunoSEQ multiplex PCR; TCRdb holds only in-frame clones, not every one. The data show about 69,000 clones, approximately 87% seen once. The sequence came from an adult who received the AZD1222 COVID-19 vaccine. Source: peripheral blood, taken 28 days after the second AZD1222 dose.

The CDR3 DNA reads TGTGCCAGCAGCCTGGGGAGCGGGGGGGATACGCAGTATTTT. Translated, it gives CASSLGSGGDTQYF. The rearrangement links TRBV6-5 to TRBJ2-3, with 9 positions matching TRBD2. J gave up 6 bases and V 6 bases, and 7 bases lay outside the gene matches. Per the germline V gene, CDR1 is MNHEY and CDR2 is SVGAGI. The CDR3 totals 14 residues.